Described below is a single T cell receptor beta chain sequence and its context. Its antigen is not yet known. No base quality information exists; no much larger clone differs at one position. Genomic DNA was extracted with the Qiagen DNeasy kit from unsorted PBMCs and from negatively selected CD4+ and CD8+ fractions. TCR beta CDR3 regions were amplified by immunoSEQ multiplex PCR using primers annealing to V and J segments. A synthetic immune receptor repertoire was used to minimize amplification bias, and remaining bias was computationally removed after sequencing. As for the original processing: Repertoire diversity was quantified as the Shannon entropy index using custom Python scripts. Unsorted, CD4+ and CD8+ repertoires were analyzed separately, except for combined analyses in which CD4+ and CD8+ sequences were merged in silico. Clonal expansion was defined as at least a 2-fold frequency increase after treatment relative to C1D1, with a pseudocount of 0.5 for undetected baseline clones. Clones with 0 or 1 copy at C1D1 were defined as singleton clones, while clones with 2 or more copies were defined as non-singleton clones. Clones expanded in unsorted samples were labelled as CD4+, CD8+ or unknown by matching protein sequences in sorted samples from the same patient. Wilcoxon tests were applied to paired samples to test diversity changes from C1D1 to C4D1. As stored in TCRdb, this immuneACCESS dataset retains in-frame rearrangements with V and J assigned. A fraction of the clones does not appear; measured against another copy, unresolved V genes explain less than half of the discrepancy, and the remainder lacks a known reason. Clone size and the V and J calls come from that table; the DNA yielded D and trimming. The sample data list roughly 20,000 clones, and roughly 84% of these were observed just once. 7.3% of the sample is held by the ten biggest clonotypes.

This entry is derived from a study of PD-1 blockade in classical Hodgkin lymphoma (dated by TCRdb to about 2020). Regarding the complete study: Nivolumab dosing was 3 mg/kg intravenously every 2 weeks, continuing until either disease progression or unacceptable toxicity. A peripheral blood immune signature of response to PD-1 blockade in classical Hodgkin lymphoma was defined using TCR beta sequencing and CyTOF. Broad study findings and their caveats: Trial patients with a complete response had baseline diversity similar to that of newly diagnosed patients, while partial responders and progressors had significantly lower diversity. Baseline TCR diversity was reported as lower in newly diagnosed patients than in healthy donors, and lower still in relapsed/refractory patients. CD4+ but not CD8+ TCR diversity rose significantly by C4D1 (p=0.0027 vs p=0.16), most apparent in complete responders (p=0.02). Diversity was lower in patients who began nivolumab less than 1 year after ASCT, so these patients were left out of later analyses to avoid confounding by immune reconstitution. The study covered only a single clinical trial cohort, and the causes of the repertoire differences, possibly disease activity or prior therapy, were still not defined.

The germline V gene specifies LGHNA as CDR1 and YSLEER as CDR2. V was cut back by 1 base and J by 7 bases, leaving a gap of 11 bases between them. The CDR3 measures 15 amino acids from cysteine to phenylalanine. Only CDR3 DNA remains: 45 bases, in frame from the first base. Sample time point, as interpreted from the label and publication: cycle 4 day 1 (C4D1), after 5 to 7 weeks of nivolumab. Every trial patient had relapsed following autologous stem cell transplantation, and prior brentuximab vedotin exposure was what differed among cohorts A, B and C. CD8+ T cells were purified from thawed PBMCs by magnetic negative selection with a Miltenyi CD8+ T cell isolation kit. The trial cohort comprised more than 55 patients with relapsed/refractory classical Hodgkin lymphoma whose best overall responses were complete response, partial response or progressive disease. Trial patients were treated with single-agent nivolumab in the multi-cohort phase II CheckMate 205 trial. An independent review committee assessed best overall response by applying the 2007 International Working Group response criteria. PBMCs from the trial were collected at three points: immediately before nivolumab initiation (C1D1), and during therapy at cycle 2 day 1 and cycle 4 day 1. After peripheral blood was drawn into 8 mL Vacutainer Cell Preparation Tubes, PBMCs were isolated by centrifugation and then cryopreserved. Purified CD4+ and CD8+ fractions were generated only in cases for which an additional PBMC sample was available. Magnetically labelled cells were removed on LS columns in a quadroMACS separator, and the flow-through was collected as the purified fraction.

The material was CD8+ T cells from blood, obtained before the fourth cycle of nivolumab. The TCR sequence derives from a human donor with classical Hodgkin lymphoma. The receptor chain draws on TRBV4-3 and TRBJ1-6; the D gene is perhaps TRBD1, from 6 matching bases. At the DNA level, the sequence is TGCGCCAGCAGCCAAGTACAGGGTGTGAATTCACCCCTCCACTTT. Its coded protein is CASSQVQGVNSPLHF.